This passage covers 25 T cell receptor beta chains from one sample sequenced in a study of shared clonotypes between healthy human individuals. TCRdb's copy holds only in-frame clones and misses some; the assay was immunoSEQ multiplex PCR. The table lists approximately 2,300,000 clones, approximately 90% of them singletons. The material sequenced was naive CD4+ T cells from PBMCs. Subset denoted: CD45RA+ positively selected. These receptors all stem from a man aged 18 to 35 in good health. Some clones in this sample may be carry-over from other donors' samples.

This clone is a singleton in its sample. The gene calls are TRBV19 and TRBJ2-7; 11 nucleotides align to TRBD2. V gave up 5 bases and J gave up 4 bases; unmatched junction bases: 4. CDR3 length: 14 amino acids. Germline assignment: CDR1 LNHDA and CDR2 SQIVND (reference sequence). CDR3 sequence: CASSLAGGVYEQYF. The DNA for the CDR3 is TGTGCCAGTAGTCTAGCGGGAGGTGTGTACGAGCAGTACTTC.

V gene TRBV4-1 combines with J gene TRBJ1-2; no clear D. Trimming removed 3 bases at V and 10 bases at J, with 24 bases between. The CDR3 runs to 16 residues. Germline V CDR1 and CDR2: MGHRA, YSYEKL. The CDR3 here is CASSHAPPEQASLYTF. CDR3 coding DNA: TGCGCCAGCAGCCACGCCCCCCCTGAGCAGGCATCACTCTACACCTTC.

The chain recombines TRBV30 with TRBJ1-4; D not certain. The CDR3 consists of 16 residues. Trimming removed 2 bases at V and 6 bases at J, with 19 bases between. The germline V gene encodes CDR1 GTSNPN and CDR2 SVGIG (reference sequence). CDR3: CAWSQRLLRRDEKLFF. CDR3 nucleotides: TGTGCCTGGAGTCAACGACTCCTTCGTCGTGATGAAAAACTGTTTTTT.

V usage is TRBV20-1 and J usage is TRBJ1-2; D is unresolved. Germline lookup yields CDR1 DFQATT and CDR2 SNEGSKA (reference sequence). CDR3 length: 11 amino acids. The ends were cut back, 7 bases at V and 3 bases at J, with 9 bases in the middle. The CDR3: CSVSGDYGYTF. The CDR3 region has the DNA TGCAGTGTGTCTGGGGACTATGGCTACACCTTC.

This chain uses TRBV12-5 with TRBJ1-1; 9 bases are a match to TRBD1. This CDR3 has 16 amino acids. Trimming cost V 1 base and J 5 bases; bases outside gene matches: 8. Germline V gene data show CDR1 as LGHNT and CDR2 as FRNRAP. The CDR3 sequence is CASGLEPGQGITEAFF. CDR3 bases: TGTGCTAGTGGTTTGGAGCCGGGACAGGGTATAACTGAAGCTTTCTTT.

The V gene is TRBV20-1, the J gene TRBJ2-7, with a tentative D call TRBD1 (5 bases). This CDR3 comprises 10 residues. The ends were cut back, 8 bases at V and 4 bases at J, with 9 bases in the middle. Germline CDR1 and CDR2: DFQATT and SNEGSKA (reference sequence). CDR3 region: CSIRVYEQYF. The CDR3 DNA reads TGCAGTATCAGGGTATACGAGCAGTACTTC.

Comment on this clone: The same CDR3 is also encoded by other DNA sequences in this sample. The rearrangement uses TRBV6-1 and TRBJ1-5; perhaps TRBD1 as D (5 bases). CDR3 length equals 16 residues. V shed 4 bases and J shed 3 bases, with 16 bases lying between them. Germline CDR1 and CDR2: MNHNS and SASEGT. CDR3 sequence: CASSARDGGSNQPQHF. The CDR3 bases are TGTGCCAGCAGTGCCCGGGACGGAGGTTCCAATCAGCCCCAGCATTTT.

The chain carries TRBV28 and TRBJ2-7, with 10 bases that match TRBD2. The V segment lost 6 bases and the J segment 7 bases; nucleotides outside the gene matches: 12. This CDR3 region has 15 residues. The germline gives CDR1 MDHEN, CDR2 SYDVKM. CDR3 protein: CASSPGGSGRREQYF. In DNA, the CDR3 is TGTGCCAGCAGCCCCGGGGGTAGCGGGAGGAGGGAGCAGTACTTC.

The rearrangement links TRBV18 to TRBJ2-7; 7 bases line up with TRBD2. Losses at the gene ends were 4 bases for V and 2 bases for J; bases not matched to a gene: 5. This CDR3 has 14 residues. The V gene's germline CDR1 is KGHSH and CDR2 LQKENI. CDR3 region: CASSLAGTTYEQYF. The CDR3 DNA is TGTGCCAGCTCACTGGCAGGGACTACCTACGAGCAGTACTTC.

This clone was seen more than once but under ten times. The chain links TRBV9 to TRBJ1-3; D call uncertain. The V end was cut by 0 bases, the J end by 8 bases, with 12 bases between. The CDR3 has 14 amino acids. Germline-derived CDR1 and CDR2 are SGDLS and YYNGEE. The CDR3, as DNA: TGTGCCAGCAGCGTAGCGCCTAGTATGGACACCATATATTTT. It translates to CASSVAPSMDTIYF.

The gene calls are TRBV11-2 and TRBJ2-7; D remains ambiguous. The germline V gene has CDR1 SGHAT and CDR2 FQNNGV. The germline V and J ends were trimmed by 3 bases and 11 bases, with 11 bases remaining between them. The CDR3 covers 11 residues. This CDR3 reads CASSLRSKKYF. As DNA, the CDR3 is TGTGCCAGCAGCTTGAGGTCCAAAAAGTACTTC.

The rearrangement uses TRBV14 and TRBJ1-1, with D possibly being TRBD1 (6 bases). This CDR3 has 13 amino acids. The germline gives CDR1 SGHDN, CDR2 FVKESK. Trimming removed 2 bases at V and 3 bases at J, with 7 bases between. CDR3 bases: TGTGCCAGCAGCCAAAACAGGGACACTGAAGCTTTCTTT. Its protein is CASSQNRDTEAFF.

The J gene is TRBJ1-1, the V gene TRBV9; TRBD1 agrees at 10 bases. The V gene's germline CDR1 is SGDLS and CDR2 YYNGEE. This CDR3 comprises 15 residues. Germline trimming cut 3 bases from V and 3 bases from J; bases unmatched to any gene: 5. The CDR3 loop reads CASSDMTGGYTEAFF. The CDR3 DNA sequence: TGTGCCAGCAGCGACATGACAGGGGGCTACACTGAAGCTTTCTTT. The full variable domain, with the rest looked up from reference TRBV9 and TRBJ1-1, is DSGVTQTPKHLITATGQRVTLRCSPRSGDLSVYWYQQSLDQGLQFLIQYYNGEERAKGNILERFSAQQFPDLHSELNLSSLELGDSALYFCASSDMTGGYTEAFFGQGTRLTVV.

CDR3 sequence (DNA): TGTGCCAGCAGTGACCCTAGGACATCAGCCTACGAGCAGTACTTC. Its protein is CASSDPRTSAYEQYF. The chain recombines TRBV25-1 with TRBJ2-7; weak D call: TRBD1 (5 bases). The CDR3 runs to 15 residues. Germline values: CDR1 MGHDK, CDR2 SYGVNS. V was shortened by 3 bases and J by 2 bases, with 14 bases between the two germline ends.

This CDR3 reads CASSDHSGGPTDTQYF. CDR3 nucleotides: TGTGCCAGCAGTGATCACAGCGGGGGACCTACAGATACGCAGTATTTT. The chain carries TRBV2 and TRBJ2-3; the match to TRBD2 covers 8 bases. This CDR3 contains 16 residues. V lost 3 bases to trimming and J lost 3 bases; unmatched junction nucleotides: 8. CDR1 and CDR2 from the germline V gene are SNHLY and FYNNEI.

The rearrangement joins TRBV11-1 to TRBJ2-7; TRBD2 matches 7 bases. Trimming took 1 base from V and 4 from J; bases not matched to a gene: 13. The length of the CDR3 is 17 residues. Germline lookup yields CDR1 SGHAT and CDR2 FQDESV (reference sequence). CDR3 sequence: CASSLGSRVRGKYEQYF. CDR3 DNA sequence: TGTGCCAGCAGCTTAGGGAGCCGAGTGCGGGGGAAATACGAGCAGTACTTC.

The V and J genes are TRBV6-1 and TRBJ2-3, with 9 bases fitting TRBD2. The CDR3 is 13 residues long. In germline, CDR1 is MNHNS, CDR2 SASEGT. The J segment lost 3 bases and the V segment lost 7 bases, leaving 2 bases of the junction unmatched. CDR3 region: CASNAGGTDTQYF. The CDR3 DNA sequence: TGTGCCAGCAACGCGGGAGGGACAGATACGCAGTATTTT.

The gene calls are TRBV6-1 and TRBJ1-4; a weak D match, TRBD1 (5 bases). The CDR3 runs to 14 residues. V gave up 4 bases and J gave up 7 bases, with 13 bases separating them. The germline CDR1 and CDR2 sequences are MNHNS and SASEGT. The chain's CDR3 is CASSAWNRSEKLFF. In nucleotides, the CDR3 is TGTGCCAGCAGTGCTTGGAACAGGAGTGAAAAACTGTTTTTT.

The gene calls are TRBV9 and TRBJ1-2; no definite D call. Trimming shortened V by 3 bases and J by 5 bases, and 11 bases separated the two germline ends. This CDR3 is 13 amino acids long. The V gene's germline CDR1 is SGDLS and CDR2 YYNGEE. The CDR3 coding sequence is TGTGCCAGCAGCGAAGCTCCGCGGTATGGCTACACCTTC. It codes for CASSEAPRYGYTF.

The chain recombines TRBV5-5 with TRBJ1-2; 8 nucleotides align to TRBD1. The CDR3 is made up of 14 amino acids. Germline loops: CDR1 SGHKS, CDR2 YYEKEE (reference sequence). V dropped 0 bases and J dropped 8; count of bases not matched to a gene: 6. The CDR3 spells CASSLGGQGVGYTF. As DNA, the CDR3 is TGTGCCAGCAGCTTGGGAGGACAGGGAGTAGGCTACACCTTC.

V is TRBV6-1 and J is TRBJ2-1, with TRBD2 matching 11 bases. CDR1 is MNHNS, CDR2 SASEGT, per germline. J gave up 2 bases and V 4 bases, and 1 base lay outside the gene matches. This CDR3 is built from 15 residues. This chain's CDR3 is CASSAGLAAYNEQFF. DNA for the CDR3: TGTGCCAGCAGTGCGGGACTAGCGGCCTACAATGAGCAGTTCTTC.

The CDR3 sequence: CASSVAMDRELFF. The CDR3 DNA follows: TGTGCCAGCAGCGTAGCCATGGACAGGGAACTGTTTTTT. This sequence joins TRBV9 and TRBJ1-4, with 8 positions matching TRBD1. Trimming at V came to 0 bases and at J to 12 bases, leaving 4 bases not matched to a gene. The germline gives CDR1 SGDLS, CDR2 YYNGEE. CDR3 size: 13 residues.

The chain combines TRBV9 with TRBJ2-2; tentatively, D is TRBD1 or TRBD2 (5 bases each). The germline gives CDR1 SGDLS, CDR2 YYNGEE. V gave up 4 bases and J gave up 2 bases, with 15 bases separating them. The CDR3 has 16 residues. The CDR3 DNA reads as TGTGCCAGCAGCACCCTCCCGGGACCAAACACCGGGGAGCTGTTTTTT. Protein product: CASSTLPGPNTGELFF.

This chain links TRBV25-1 with TRBJ1-5; no reliable D call. The CDR3 totals 13 residues. V lost 2 bases to trimming and J lost 4 bases, with 6 bases between them. Germline V gene lookup returns CDR1 MGHDK and CDR2 SYGVNS. The DNA of the CDR3 is TGTGCCAGCAGTGAACAGAATAATCAGCCCCAGCATTTT. This gives the protein CASSEQNNQPQHF.

The chain uses TRBV5-1 and TRBJ1-2, with 7 bases aligning to TRBD1. Per the germline V gene, CDR1 is SGHRS and CDR2 is YFSETQ. V lost 1 base and J lost 6; bases outside the gene matches: 6. CDR3 length: 14 amino acids. This CDR3 reads CASSLRDSWDGYTF. CDR3 nucleotides: TGCGCCAGCAGCTTGAGGGACAGCTGGGATGGCTACACCTTC.